This T cell receptor beta chain was sequenced during a study of T cells in narcolepsy. Study background: Enrolled donors included narcolepsy type 1 or type 2 patients and healthy controls. Points from the study as a whole: Autoreactive HCRT-specific and TRIB2-specific clonotypes were marked in same-patient CSF-versus-blood CD4+ comparisons. Reportedly, autoreactive clonotypes were serially detected in patients' blood but not controls'.

For this clone: No antigen is known for it.

Germline V lookup: CDR1 SGHRS, CDR2 YFSETQ. This CDR3 region has 15 residues. The V and J ends lost 4 bases and 5 bases, in that order; junction bases with no gene match: 8. Assay: immunoSEQ multiplex PCR; the TCRdb copy retains only in-frame clones and omits some. The sample has fewer than 30,000 clones; roughly 86% are singletons. The sequencing input was CD45RA- memory CD4+ T cells from PBMCs. The chain carries TRBV5-1 and TRBJ2-2, with 7 bases lining up with TRBD1. This sequence was found in a human donor with narcolepsy. The CDR3 sequence: CASSQQGLRTGELFF. In DNA, the CDR3 is TGCGCCAGCAGCCAACAGGGGTTGAGGACCGGGGAGCTGTTTTTT.